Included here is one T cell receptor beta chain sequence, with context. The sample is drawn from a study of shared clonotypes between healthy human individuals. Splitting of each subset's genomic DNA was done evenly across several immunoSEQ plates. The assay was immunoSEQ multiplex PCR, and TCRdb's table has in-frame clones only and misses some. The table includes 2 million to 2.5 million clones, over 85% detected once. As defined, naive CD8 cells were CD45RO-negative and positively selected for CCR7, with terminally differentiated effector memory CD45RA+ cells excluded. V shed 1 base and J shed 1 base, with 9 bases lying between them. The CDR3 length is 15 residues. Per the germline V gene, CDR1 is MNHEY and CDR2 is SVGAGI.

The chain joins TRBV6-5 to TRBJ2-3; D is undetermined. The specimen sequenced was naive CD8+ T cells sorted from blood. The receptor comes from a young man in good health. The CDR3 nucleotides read TGTGCCAGCAGTTACTTGGGATGGGGCACAGATACGCAGTATTTT. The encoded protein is CASSYLGWGTDTQYF.